Shown below are 12 T cell receptor beta chains from a single sample sequenced in a study of regulatory T cells in long-lasting Graves disease. CDR3 regions were amplified by Arm-PCR using iRepertoire HTBI primers to build TCR beta libraries. TCRdb re-called the multiplex PCR reads with MiXCR, one entry per CDR3 protein. The sample has 300,000 to 350,000 distinct CDR3 sequences, about 20% seen once. Sample time point: persistent/refractory GD, antithyroid drugs over 5 years with positive TRAb. The authors made the TCR library using RNA they extracted from PBMCs. Sequences were derived from peripheral blood mononuclear cells (PBMCs), sampled when the disease was refractory, from a patient treated with antithyroid drugs. The receptor source for this set is a female donor with Graves disease.

The chain has TRBV9 and TRBJ2-7, with D maybe TRBD1 (5 bases). The CDR3 runs 14 residues. From germline, CDR1 is SGDLS and CDR2 YYNGEE. The germline V and J ends were trimmed by 0 bases and 2 bases, with 9 bases remaining between them. In DNA, the CDR3 is TGTGCCAGCAGCGTAGTCGACAGTCCCTACGAGCAGTACTTC. This codes for CASSVVDSPYEQYF.

In its sample, this clonotype was seen many times. The CDR3: CASSYSPQGNYEQYF. In DNA, the CDR3 is TGTGCCAGCAGTTATTCGCCTCAGGGGAACTACGAGCAGTACTTC. V usage is TRBV6-9 and J usage is TRBJ2-7, with a possible D match to TRBD1 (6 bases). CDR1 and CDR2 from the germline V gene are MNHGY and SVAAGI. The V and J ends lost 0 bases and 3 bases respectively, with 12 bases between them. The CDR3 is 15 amino acids.

This clonotype was seen many times. J is TRBJ1-2 and V is TRBV7-2; D is unclear. Trimming removed 5 bases at V and 8 bases at J, with 15 bases between. CDR1 SGHTA and CDR2 FQGNSA come from the germline V gene. The length of the CDR3 is 13 residues. The DNA of the CDR3 is TGTGCCAGCAGCCGACGCCAGGTGTACGGCTACACCTTC. The encoded protein is CASSRRQVYGYTF.

This clonotype was observed at least ten times. The V call is TRBV19, the J call TRBJ2-5; either TRBD1 or TRBD2 may fit D (5 bases each). CDR3 size: 14 residues. Germline CDR1 is LNHDA and CDR2 is SQIVND (reference sequence). V lost 8 bases to trimming and J lost 3 bases, with 16 bases between them. The CDR3 protein is CASRRGPQEETQYF. CDR3 coding DNA: TGTGCCAGTCGTCGCGGGCCACAGGAAGAGACCCAGTACTTC. The complete variable domain, with remaining parts taken from reference TRBV19 and TRBJ2-5, reads DGGITQSPKYLFRKEGQNVTLSCEQNLNHDAMYWYRQDPGQGLRLIYYSQIVNDFQKGDIAEGYSVSREKKESFPLTVTSAQKNPTAFYLCASRRGPQEETQYFGPGTRLLVL.

This clonotype has a single count. No conserved phenylalanine or tryptophan ends this CDR3, so it is likely a read error. This chain uses TRBV7-9 with TRBJ2-3; D might be TRBD2 (6 bases). This CDR3 comprises 15 residues. With 7 bases removed from V and 2 bases from J, the gap between germline ends came to 16 bases. Germline V gene sequence: CDR1 SEHNR, CDR2 FQNEAQ (reference sequence). The DNA for the CDR3 is TGTGCCAGCACCCTAAAGGGAGGACCCACAGATACGCAGTATTCT. Residues: CASTLKGGPTDTQYS.

The rearrangement links TRBV12-3 or TRBV12-4 to TRBJ2-2; D may be TRBD2 (6 bases). CDR3 length: 15 amino acids. V lost 5 bases, J lost 5 bases, and 15 bases lay in between. The CDR3 is CASSGSGFWTGELFF. The CDR3 nucleotides are TGTGCCAGCAGTGGAAGCGGGTTTTGGACCGGGGAGCTGTTTTTT.

This clonotype was seen repeatedly, ten times or more. The gene calls are TRBV30 and TRBJ1-2, with unresolved D. The CDR3 totals 13 residues. CDR1 and CDR2 from the germline V gene are GTSNPN and SVGIG (reference sequence). V lost 3 bases, J lost 6 bases, and 14 bases lay in between. CDR3: CAWRYDGGNGYTF. DNA for the CDR3: TGTGCCTGGAGGTACGACGGTGGCAATGGCTACACCTTC. The full variable domain, in which reference TRBV30 and TRBJ1-2 provide the parts outside the CDR3, is SQTIHQWPATLVQPVGSPLSLECTVEGTSNPNLYWYRQAAGRGLQLLFYSVGIGQISSEVPQNLSASRPQDRQFILSSKKLLLSDSGFYLCAWRYDGGNGYTFGSGTRLTVV.

The sample holds many counts of this clonotype. V usage is TRBV3-1 and J usage is TRBJ2-5; TRBD1 might be the D (6 bases). From germline, CDR1 is LGHDT and CDR2 YNNKEL (reference sequence). V lost 3 bases and J lost 1, with 9 bases in between. This CDR3 is built from 14 residues. The CDR3, as DNA: TGTGCCAGCAGCCATAGGGACACCCAAGAGACCCAGTACTTC. Translating it yields CASSHRDTQETQYF.

The chain has TRBV5-4 and TRBJ2-7, with D possibly matching TRBD2 (5 bases). Germline lookup yields CDR1 SGHNT and CDR2 YYREEE (reference sequence). Trimming pared 2 bases from V and 2 bases from J, leaving 14 bases between. This CDR3 has 15 amino acids. The CDR3 reads CASSFTSGTAYEQYF. The DNA for the CDR3 is TGTGCCAGCAGCTTCACGAGCGGAACGGCCTACGAGCAGTACTTC.

The J gene is TRBJ1-1, the V gene TRBV7-9, with 7 nucleotides matching TRBD1. The germline CDR1 and CDR2 sequences are SEHNR and FQNEAQ (reference sequence). J lost 0 bases, V lost 5 bases, and 15 bases had no gene match. The CDR3 totals 18 residues. The CDR3 here is CASSPRPDREYVNTEAFF. The CDR3 DNA reads TGTGCCAGCAGCCCTCGACCCGACAGGGAGTATGTGAACACTGAAGCTTTCTTT. Combining the CDR3 with reference TRBV7-9 and TRBJ1-1 gives the whole variable domain DTGVSQNPRHKITKRGQNVTFRCDPISEHNRLYWYRQTLGQGPEFLTYFQNEAQLEKSRLLSDRFSAERPKGSFSTLEIQRTEQGDSAMYLCASSPRPDREYVNTEAFFGQGTRLTVV.

This clonotype was detected only a few times. V is TRBV20-1 and J is TRBJ2-5, with D perhaps TRBD2 (5 bases). The length of the CDR3 is 15 residues. CDR1 is DFQATT, CDR2 SNEGSKA, per germline (reference sequence). Trimming shortened V by 6 bases and J by 5 bases, and 22 bases separated the two germline ends. The chain's CDR3 is CSARLGSRGRETQYF. The CDR3 DNA sequence: TGCAGTGCCCGGTTGGGTAGCCGGGGTCGGGAGACCCAGTACTTC.

This clonotype has only a few counts. V and J are TRBV6-5 and TRBJ1-1, with D possibly being TRBD1 (5 bases). Germline V gives CDR1 MNHEY, CDR2 SVGAGI. The length of the CDR3 is 16 residues. V lost 4 bases and J lost 0, with 15 bases in between. The CDR3 DNA follows: TGTGCCAGCAGTTCCCTGGGGGGAGGCGTGAACACTGAAGCTTTCTTT. As protein: CASSSLGGGVNTEAFF.